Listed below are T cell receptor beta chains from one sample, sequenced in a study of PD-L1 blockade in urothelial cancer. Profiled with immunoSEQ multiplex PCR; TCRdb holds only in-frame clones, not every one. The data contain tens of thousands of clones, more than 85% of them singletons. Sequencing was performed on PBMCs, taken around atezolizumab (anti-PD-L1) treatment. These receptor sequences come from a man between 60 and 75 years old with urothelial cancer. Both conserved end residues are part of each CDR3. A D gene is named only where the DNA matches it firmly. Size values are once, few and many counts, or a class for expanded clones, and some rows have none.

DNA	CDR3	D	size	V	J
TGTGCCAGCAGCCCAGGGTGGGCCCAGCATTTT	CASSPGWAQHF	-	-	TRBV28	TRBJ1-5
TGCGCCAGCAGCCAGATGGCCCCTACGACAGGGGGCCCAGGTGAGACCCAGTACTTC	CASSQMAPTTGGPGETQYF	TRBD1	-	TRBV4-1	TRBJ2-5
TGTGCCAGCAGTAACAGGTACTCCTACGAGCAGTACTTC	CASSNRYSYEQYF	-	-	TRBV28	TRBJ2-7
TGCAGCGTGCAACAGGGGGCAGGAGAAAAACTGTTTTTT	CSVQQGAGEKLFF	TRBD1	-	TRBV29-1	TRBJ1-4
TGTGCCAGCAGCCGTGAGGGAGAGACCCAGTACTTC	CASSREGETQYF	-	-	TRBV7-2	TRBJ2-5
TGTGCCAGCAGCTTATCGTCTAGCGGGAGGAAGAGCTCCTACGAGCAGTACTTC	CASSLSSSGRKSSYEQYF	TRBD2	-	TRBV7-2	TRBJ2-7
TGTGCCAGCAGCCCACGCCAGGGTATGGAGACCCAGTACTTC	CASSPRQGMETQYF	-	-	TRBV14	TRBJ2-5
TGTGCCAGCAGTTTAACAGCGGTAGACACAGATACGCAGTATTTT	CASSLTAVDTDTQYF	-	-	TRBV27	TRBJ2-3
TGTGCCAGCAGCTCGGGACTAGCGGTTAACCTCTACGAGCAGTACTTC	CASSSGLAVNLYEQYF	TRBD2	-	TRBV7-9	TRBJ2-7
TGTGCCAGCAGTTTACCCGGGACAGGGACTAATGAAAAACTGTTTTTT	CASSLPGTGTNEKLFF	TRBD1	-	TRBV28	TRBJ1-4
TGTGCCAGCAGCTTAGGCGGGACAGGGAAATACAATGAGCAGTTCTTC	CASSLGGTGKYNEQFF	TRBD1	-	TRBV7-3	TRBJ2-1
TGCGCCAGCAGCCCCGACAGGGGGAAGGAGCGGGCTTGGGACACAGATACGCAGTATTTT	CASSPDRGKERAWDTDTQYF	TRBD1	-	TRBV5-1	TRBJ2-3
TGTGCCAGCAAAAGCAAGGAAGCGACCTCCTACGAGCAGTACTTC	CASKSKEATSYEQYF	-	-	TRBV2	TRBJ2-7
TGTGCCAGCAGCTTAACTAGCGGGTGGGTGGATGAGCAGTTCTTC	CASSLTSGWVDEQFF	TRBD2	-	TRBV5-6	TRBJ2-1
TGCGCCAGCAGCTTGGTTAGGGGGCGAGGATACAATGAGCAGTTCTTC	CASSLVRGRGYNEQFF	TRBD1	-	TRBV5-1	TRBJ2-1
TGTGCCAGCAGCGTAGATGGGGGGAGAAACTATGGCTACACCTTC	CASSVDGGRNYGYTF	-	few	TRBV9	TRBJ1-2
TGTGCCAGTGCACCGGGACTAGCGGGAGGGCCGAACGGATACTACGAGCAGTACTTC	CASAPGLAGGPNGYYEQYF	TRBD2	-	TRBV19	TRBJ2-7
TGTGCCAGCAGCTCCACTTCAGGGAATAATGAAAAACTGTTTTTT	CASSSTSGNNEKLFF	-	-	TRBV7-2	TRBJ1-4
TGTGCCAGCAGTTACTCGACAAGGGGCCAAGAGACCCAGTACTTC	CASSYSTRGQETQYF	-	-	TRBV6-5	TRBJ2-5
TGTGCCAGCAGCTTAGCCGGGACAGGGATGTATTTT	CASSLAGTGMYF	TRBD1	-	TRBV7-9	TRBJ2-3
TGTGCCAGCAGTGATGGCCCCGGAGGGCCCTACGAGCAGTACTTC	CASSDGPGGPYEQYF	-	-	TRBV2	TRBJ2-7
TGCAGCGTTGGAACTAGCGGGATCGACAATGAGCAGTTCTTC	CSVGTSGIDNEQFF	TRBD2	-	TRBV29-1	TRBJ2-1
TGTGCCAGCAGCTTAAGGCAGGGGCGTTCCAATGAGCAGTTCTTC	CASSLRQGRSNEQFF	-	-	TRBV7-3	TRBJ2-1
TGTGCCAGCAGCGTAGCCTTCCCGGGACAGGGGTCCGGAGATGAAAAACTGTTTTTT	CASSVAFPGQGSGDEKLFF	TRBD1	-	TRBV9	TRBJ1-4
TGTGCCAGCAGCCCCATAGCGGGGTCCAATGAGCAGTTCTTC	CASSPIAGSNEQFF	TRBD2	-	TRBV7-2	TRBJ2-1
TGTGCCAGCAGTTACCTGGGACTAAAAGAGATCTACGAGCAGTACTTC	CASSYLGLKEIYEQYF	TRBD2	-	TRBV11-2	TRBJ2-7
TGTGCCAGCAGCAAAGCCTCGGGATACGAGACCCAGTACTTC	CASSKASGYETQYF	-	-	TRBV21-1	TRBJ2-5
TGTGCCAGCAGCGATACATATAGCGGGAGGGGGGGCACAGATACGCAGTATTTT	CASSDTYSGRGGTDTQYF	TRBD2	few	TRBV9	TRBJ2-3
TGTGCCAGCAGTGCCGACACTGGGTCACCCCTCCACTTT	CASSADTGSPLHF	-	-	TRBV2	TRBJ1-6
TGTGCCAGCAGCGCCTCAGGGTATGGCTACACCTTC	CASSASGYGYTF	-	-	TRBV9	TRBJ1-2
TGTGCCAGCAGCTCCCGGGACAGGGTACGAAGTGAGCAGTTCTTC	CASSSRDRVRSEQFF	TRBD1	once	TRBV27	TRBJ2-1
TGTGCCAGCAGTTACCAGGGTTTGAGGGAAAAACTGTTTTTT	CASSYQGLREKLFF	-	-	TRBV6-6	TRBJ1-4
TGTGCCAGCAGTTCCTCCGGGACTAGCGCCTACAATGAGCAGTTCTTC	CASSSSGTSAYNEQFF	TRBD2	-	TRBV28	TRBJ2-1
TGTGCCAGCAGCCAAGGTGGACAGTATGAGCAGTTCTTC	CASSQGGQYEQFF	-	-	TRBV4-2	TRBJ2-1
TGCAGCGTTGAGAGGGGGTATGGCTACACCTTC	CSVERGYGYTF	-	-	TRBV29-1	TRBJ1-2
TGCGCCAGCAGCTTGGGACAGGGGGCTGACGAGCAGTACTTC	CASSLGQGADEQYF	TRBD1	-	TRBV5-1	TRBJ2-7
TGTGCCAGCAGCAATACGGGGGGGGCCTATCAAGAGACCCAGTACTTC	CASSNTGGAYQETQYF	TRBD2	-	TRBV7-2	TRBJ2-5
TGTGCCAGCAGCGTTGACCTAGCGGGAGGGCCTTATGAGCAGTACTTC	CASSVDLAGGPYEQYF	TRBD2	-	TRBV7-2	TRBJ2-7
TGTGCCAGCAGTTACTCACGAAAGGGTAGGGGCGAGCAGTACTTC	CASSYSRKGRGEQYF	-	-	TRBV6-5	TRBJ2-7
TGTGCCTGGTCGTTCTCCCGGACAGGCATTCGGAACACTGAAGCTTTCTTT	CAWSFSRTGIRNTEAFF	TRBD1	-	TRBV30	TRBJ1-1
TGTGCCAGCCGACAGGGAAATGCTTCACCCCTCCACTTT	CASRQGNASPLHF	TRBD1	few	TRBV6-5	TRBJ1-6
TGTGCCACCAAGGGGGCTGGGGCCAACGTCCTGACTTTC	CATKGAGANVLTF	-	-	TRBV27	TRBJ2-6
TGTGCCAGCAGCCAGGGGGATCGCTGGGGACTCTCGACGGAGACCCAGTACTTC	CASSQGDRWGLSTETQYF	-	-	TRBV9	TRBJ2-5
TGTGCCAGCAGCCACAGGGATTCACCCCTCCACTTT	CASSHRDSPLHF	-	-	TRBV6-6	TRBJ1-6
TGTGCCAGCTCACCGCGACAGGGTGATGGCTACACCTTC	CASSPRQGDGYTF	TRBD1	-	TRBV18	TRBJ1-2
TGTGCCAGCATCCGAATTCCGGGACAGGGCTATGGCTACACCTTC	CASIRIPGQGYGYTF	TRBD1	-	TRBV2	TRBJ1-2
TGTGCCAGCAGCCTCACTAGCGGGGGATCCGACTACGAGCAGTACTTC	CASSLTSGGSDYEQYF	TRBD2	few	TRBV11-1	TRBJ2-7
TGTGCCAGCAGCCGACTAACGACAGGGTTCGATGAAAAACTGTTTTTT	CASSRLTTGFDEKLFF	TRBD1	-	TRBV11-2	TRBJ1-4
TGCGCCAGCAGCCAATCAGGGGATTCTCTGCCCTACGAGCAGTACTTC	CASSQSGDSLPYEQYF	-	once	TRBV4-1	TRBJ2-7
TGTGCCAGTAGTATAGGTGGACTAGCGGGATACGAGCAGTACTTC	CASSIGGLAGYEQYF	TRBD2	-	TRBV19	TRBJ2-7
TGTGCCAGCAGCTTTGGGCCCCGGGACAGGGATAACACTGAAGCTTTCTTT	CASSFGPRDRDNTEAFF	TRBD1	-	TRBV13	TRBJ1-1
TGTGCCAGCAGCCCACTGGGACAGGGGAAAAACGAGCAGTACTTC	CASSPLGQGKNEQYF	TRBD1	-	TRBV5-8	TRBJ2-7
TGTGCCAGCAACCCCCTGGCGGGGGCGCGGCATACGCAGTATTTT	CASNPLAGARHTQYF	-	-	TRBV6-6	TRBJ2-3
TGTGCCTGGAGTGTACAACGATCACCCCTCCACTTT	CAWSVQRSPLHF	-	-	TRBV30	TRBJ1-6
TGTGCCAGCAGCTTACAGGTCTTGGGCTCACCCCTCCACTTT	CASSLQVLGSPLHF	-	-	TRBV6-4	TRBJ1-6
TGTGCCAGCAGCTTACTAGCGGGAGGGCGGGCTGGGGGGTACGAGCAGTACTTC	CASSLLAGGRAGGYEQYF	TRBD2	-	TRBV7-2	TRBJ2-7
TGTGCCAGCAGCCCCGAGTGGGCCCACACAGATACGCAGTATTTT	CASSPEWAHTDTQYF	-	-	TRBV7-8	TRBJ2-3
TGTGCCAGCAGCTTAGGCCAGGGGGCGCTCAGTGAGCAGTTCTTC	CASSLGQGALSEQFF	TRBD1	-	TRBV11-1	TRBJ2-1
TGTGCCAGCAGCTTGGGCGGGGCCGGAGGGGAGACCCAGTACTTC	CASSLGGAGGETQYF	-	-	TRBV7-9	TRBJ2-5